The 13 T cell receptor beta chains below all came from one sample that was sequenced in a study of T cell responses to AZD1222 COVID-19 vaccine. Method: immunoSEQ multiplex PCR; TCRdb's copy keeps in-frame clones and lacks some. The sample holds roughly 150,000 clones, 80% to 90% seen once. Sequencing used peripheral blood, obtained on day 0 of AZD1222 vaccination. The receptors here all came from an adult in good health.

This sequence joins TRBV7-9 and TRBJ1-3; D unresolved. Per the germline V gene, CDR1 is SEHNR and CDR2 is FQNEAQ (reference sequence). This CDR3 has 14 residues. V lost 6 bases and J 0 bases, leaving 9 bases between the germline ends. The CDR3 DNA reads as TGTGCCAGCAGTTTCGGGTACTCTGGAAACACCATATATTTT. Protein sequence: CASSFGYSGNTIYF.

The genes are TRBV4-2 and TRBJ2-3, with 15 bases aligning to TRBD2. V shed 8 bases, J shed 6 bases, and the junction held 3 bases outside the gene matches. This CDR3 region has 14 residues. CDR1 and CDR2 (germline): LGHNA, YNFKEQ. CDR3: CASQGTSGGDTQYF. CDR3 DNA sequence: TGTGCCAGCCAGGGGACTAGCGGGGGGGATACGCAGTATTTT.

This clone was detected once. The chain uses TRBV5-4 and TRBJ1-6; 9 positions match TRBD1. The trim removed 5 bases at V and 9 bases at J, leaving 6 bases unmatched. Germline V gene lookup returns CDR1 SGHNT and CDR2 YYREEE (reference sequence). There are 14 residues in the CDR3. As DNA, the CDR3 is TGTGCCAGCAGTATCACAGGGGGCGGTTCACCCCTCCACTTT. This sequence encodes CASSITGGGSPLHF. Together with reference TRBV5-4 and TRBJ1-6, the CDR3 gives the full variable domain: ETGVTQSPTHLIKTRGQQVTLRCSSQSGHNTVSWYQQALGQGPQFIFQYYREEENGRGNFPPRFSGLQFPNYSSELNVNALELDDSALYLCASSITGGGSPLHFGNGTRLTVT.

The chain joins TRBV11-2 to TRBJ2-1; D tentatively reads TRBD1 or TRBD2 (6 bases each). Germline assignment: CDR1 SGHAT and CDR2 FQNNGV. The CDR3 consists of 16 residues. The V and J ends lost 6 bases and 8 bases respectively, with 23 bases between them. The CDR3 nucleotides are TGTGCCAGCAGACCGATAAGAGGGGGGTTGGGCGATGAGCAGTTCTTC. Amino acids: CASRPIRGGLGDEQFF.

V gene TRBV4-1 combines with J gene TRBJ1-4; the D is unclear. The CDR3 runs 13 residues. Between the trimmed V and J ends, which lost 4 bases and 8 bases, there was a span of 11 bases. Germline V CDR1 and CDR2: MGHRA, YSYEKL. The CDR3 reads CASSLNPEEKLFF. CDR3 coding DNA: TGCGCCAGCAGCCTAAACCCAGAGGAAAAACTGTTTTTT.

The chain joins TRBV6-5 to TRBJ2-3; D gene uncertain. Trimming cost V 10 bases and J 4 bases, with 9 bases left between them. CDR3 length: 11 amino acids. Germline-derived CDR1 and CDR2 are MNHEY and SVGAGI. The CDR3 protein is CATRQADTQYF. DNA for the CDR3: TGTGCCACCCGTCAGGCAGATACGCAGTATTTT.

V is TRBV3-1 (or the pseudogene TRBV3-2) and J is TRBJ1-5; D ambiguous. CDR1 is LGHDT and CDR2 is YNNKEL in the germline V gene (reference sequence). The CDR3 loop spans 13 amino acids. V lost 4 bases to trimming and J lost 3 bases, with 7 bases between them. The CDR3 loop is CASSPRPNQPQHF. The CDR3 region has the DNA TGTGCCAGCAGCCCACGGCCCAATCAGCCCCAGCATTTT.

The V call is TRBV13, the J call TRBJ1-1; no firm D call. From germline, CDR1 is PRHDT and CDR2 FYEKMQ (reference sequence). The CDR3 sequence is 17 residues long. Trimming shortened V by 5 bases and J by 5 bases, and 24 bases separated the two germline ends. For the CDR3, the DNA is TGTGCCAGCAGCCCTAGGTCCATCGGGCCCCGCGGGACTGAAGCTTTCTTT. The encoded protein is CASSPRSIGPRGTEAFF.

The chain uses TRBV10-3 and TRBJ1-2; the match to TRBD1 covers 7 bases. With 4 bases clipped from V and 8 bases from J, the junction kept 7 bases outside the gene matches. Germline values: CDR1 ENHRY, CDR2 SYGVKD. The CDR3 is made up of 13 amino acids. The CDR3 sequence: CAISGDSGRGYTF. Written as DNA, the CDR3 is TGTGCCATCAGTGGGGACAGTGGTCGGGGCTACACCTTC.

The CDR3 DNA reads TGCAGTGCTAGTGTCCCGGGGGTCAATCAGCCCCAGCATTTT. It translates to CSASVPGVNQPQHF. The chain has TRBV20-1 and TRBJ1-5; possibly TRBD1 for D (5 bases). Germline V lookup: CDR1 DFQATT, CDR2 SNEGSKA (reference sequence). Trimming stripped 3 bases from V and 3 bases from J, with 12 bases between. This CDR3 region has 14 residues.

This clone was seen only once. V gene TRBV2 combines with J gene TRBJ2-5; 12 positions agree with TRBD2. V lost 6 bases to trimming and J lost 2 bases; unmatched junction nucleotides: 4. This CDR3 has 15 amino acids. Per germline, CDR1 SNHLY and CDR2 FYNNEI. The CDR3: CASRASGGDQETQYF. CDR3 nucleotide sequence: TGTGCCAGCAGGGCTAGCGGGGGGGATCAAGAGACCCAGTACTTC.

This chain links TRBV6-1 with TRBJ1-1, with D unclear. The CDR3 consists of 15 residues. In germline, CDR1 is MNHNS, CDR2 SASEGT. Trimming removed 3 bases from V and 1 base from J, with 12 bases in between. CDR3 region: CASSDMTISNTEAFF. The CDR3 DNA reads TGTGCCAGCAGTGATATGACGATTTCGAACACTGAAGCTTTCTTT.

V usage is TRBV6-1 and J usage is TRBJ2-3; the D gene is possibly TRBD2 (5 bases). V was pared by 2 bases and J by 6 bases, with 15 bases between. CDR1 MNHNS and CDR2 SASEGT come from the germline V gene. The CDR3 is made up of 15 amino acids. This chain's CDR3 is CASSERNLEGDTQYF. In DNA form, the CDR3 reads TGTGCCAGCAGTGAAAGGAACCTTGAGGGCGATACGCAGTATTTT.